The rows below give T cell receptor beta chains drawn from one sample of a study of early T cells in non-severe SARS-CoV-2 infection. TCRdb recomputed calls from the 5' RACE reads with MiXCR, one row per CDR3 protein. The data show some 59,000 distinct CDR3 sequences, about a tenth seen once. Sequencing was done on a sample of whole blood. These receptors all come from an adult who was a healthcare worker with PCR-confirmed SARS-CoV-2 infection or an uninfected control (not recorded which). Each CDR3 is given with its conserved first and last residue. The D gene is left open where the match is weak. The size of a clone is reported for some rows only, either as once, few or many, or as a class for expanded clones.

clone_size	d_call	j_call	v_call	cdr3_aa	cdr3_nt
few	.	TRBJ1-1	TRBV12-3/TRBV12-4	CASSFGPRNAEAFF	TGTGCCAGCAGTTTCGGGCCAAGGAACGCTGAAGCTTTCTTT
.	TRBD1	TRBJ2-3	TRBV27	CASNRGSTDTQYF	TGTGCCAGCAACAGGGGTAGCACAGATACGCAGTATTTT
few	TRBD2	TRBJ2-7	TRBV7-2	CASRGPSGLYEQYF	TGTGCCAGCAGAGGTCCTAGCGGCCTCTACGAGCAGTACTTC
.	.	TRBJ2-3	TRBV12-3/TRBV12-4	CASTQQPSTDTQYF	TGTGCCAGCACCCAGCAACCTAGCACAGATACGCAGTATTTT
few	.	TRBJ1-1	TRBV7-9	CASSTAGFRAGAFF	TGTGCCAGCAGCACGGCAGGCTTCCGAGCGGGAGCTTTCTTT
.	.	TRBJ1-2	TRBV18	CASSLQINVGGYTF	TGTGCCAGCTCACTTCAAATAAACGTCGGTGGCTACACCTTC
many	.	TRBJ2-2	TRBV7-3	CASSLQGFTGELFF	TGTGCCAGCAGCTTACAGGGCTTCACCGGGGAGCTGTTTTTT
.	TRBD1	TRBJ1-2	TRBV6-2/TRBV6-3	CASSYDRVDYGYTF	TGTGCCAGCAGTTATGACAGGGTTGACTATGGCTACACCTTC
.	TRBD2	TRBJ2-1	TRBV2	CASSLTSGGTYNEQFF	TGTGCCAGCAGTCTGACTAGCGGGGGAACGTACAATGAGCAGTTCTTC
many	TRBD2	TRBJ2-1	TRBV29-1	CSVGGGRYNEQFF	TGCAGCGTCGGCGGGGGACGCTACAATGAGCAGTTCTTC
.	TRBD1	TRBJ2-2	TRBV19	CASRTKGQVHTGELFF	TGTGCCAGTAGGACAAAGGGACAGGTCCACACCGGGGAGCTGTTTTTT
.	.	TRBJ1-1	TRBV12-3/TRBV12-4	CASSSGGGGMTEAFF	TGTGCCAGCAGTTCCGGTGGAGGGGGGATGACTGAAGCTTTCTTT
many	.	TRBJ1-5	TRBV19	CASSIPASGDQPQHF	TGTGCCAGTAGTATTCCAGCCTCCGGGGATCAGCCCCAGCATTTT
.	.	TRBJ1-4	TRBV2	CASSKSLKGIGEKLFF	TGTGCCAGCAGCAAGTCCCTGAAAGGGATCGGCGAAAAACTGTTTTTT
many	.	TRBJ2-1	TRBV7-2	CASSSPRGRNEQFF	TGTGCCAGCAGCTCTCCCCGGGGTCGCAATGAGCAGTTCTTC
.	TRBD1	TRBJ2-5	TRBV12-3/TRBV12-4	CASRRNRDRGQETQYF	TGTGCCAGCAGACGGAACCGGGACAGGGGACAAGAGACCCAGTACTTC
.	.	TRBJ2-2	TRBV12-3/TRBV12-4	CASTRVFGGELFF	TGTGCCAGCACCCGGGTTTTCGGCGGGGAGCTGTTTTTT